This T cell receptor (beta chain) was sequenced during a study of human T cells and chemical hapten exposure. Findings and limits, study-wide: PT1 expanded TCR counts and patch test score were linked, and their correlation was positive. Large CDR3 similarity clusters arose significantly more often from expanded TCRs than from controls.

The germline V gene encodes CDR1 MNHEY and CDR2 SVGAGI. Trimming left V 5 bases short and J 11 bases short, with 21 bases between. The CDR3 runs 15 residues. This clonotype has ten or more counts. Antigen specificity is unknown. Time point here: patch test 1, 2 weeks after DPC sensitization. The sample's treatment: therapeutic diphenylcyclopropenone sensitization with weekly scalp DPC. Authors' methods: A per-sample median of around 100,000 TCRs was observed, with a range of 23,224 to 690,600. TCRdb ran MiXCR on the RACE reads and lists one entry per CDR3 protein. TCRdb assigned the V and J calls; the authors' analysis was not used. The sample consists of about 380,000 distinct CDR3 sequences, more than 4.5% of them appearing once.

This receptor was identified in a woman in her forties or fifties with alopecia areata. Some clones in this sample may be carry-over from other donors' samples. The sample was whole blood, taken in connection with sensitization to the hapten diphenylcyclopropenone (DPC). The V call is TRBV6-5, the J call TRBJ1-4, with D unresolved. The chain's CDR3 is CASSTSDPWDGKLFF. In nucleotides, the CDR3 is TGTGCCAGCAGTACCTCCGATCCCTGGGATGGGAAACTGTTTTTT.